These 21 T cell receptor beta chains came from one sample sequenced in a study of blood T cell repertoires in COVID-19. Data came from immunoSEQ multiplex PCR; TCRdb stores just in-frame clones and leaves some out. The repertoire includes about 140,000 clones, 65% to 90% of them detected once, and just under 3% sits in the top ten. Sequenced input: peripheral blood. Receptors originate from a man in his forties or fifties with acute or convalescent COVID-19.

V and J are TRBV3-1 (or the pseudogene TRBV3-2) and TRBJ1-1, with D tentatively TRBD1 (6 bases). The CDR3 has 13 residues. Trimming left V 1 base short and J 8 bases short, with 11 bases between. The V gene's germline CDR1 is LGHDT and CDR2 YNNKEL (reference sequence). The CDR3 DNA reads as TGTGCCAGCAGCCAAGCAGGGGTTGGGGAAGCTTTCTTT. Residues: CASSQAGVGEAFF.

The rearrangement joins TRBV2 to TRBJ2-1, with D unclear. Germline-derived CDR1 and CDR2 are SNHLY and FYNNEI. The CDR3 covers 14 residues. Between the trimmed V and J ends, which lost 6 bases and 8 bases, there was a span of 17 bases. DNA for the CDR3: TGTGCCAGCAGGTCTAGAACGGAGAGCTATGAGCAGTTCTTC. This codes for CASRSRTESYEQFF.

The V gene is TRBV7-9, the J gene TRBJ2-7; D possibly corresponds to TRBD1 (6 bases). Germline CDR1 is SEHNR and CDR2 is FQNEAQ (reference sequence). V dropped 1 base and J dropped 1 base, with 23 bases sitting between them. The CDR3 consists of 19 residues. CDR3 coding DNA: TGTGCCAGCAGCTTAGAAACAGGGACGGCCCGTTTTTCGTCCTACGAGCAGTACTTC. This gives the protein CASSLETGTARFSSYEQYF.

About this clone itself: The junction and the germline gene differ at one end; a read error may be behind it. The chain combines TRBV5-1 with TRBJ2-2, with 8 bases matching TRBD1. The V gene's germline CDR1 is SGHRS and CDR2 YFSETQ. This CDR3 region has 15 residues. CDR3 loop: CASSFNRGNAGELFF. In DNA form, the CDR3 reads TGCGCCAGCAGCTTCAACAGGGGGAACGCCGGGGAGCTGTTTTTT.

The V call is TRBV3-1 (or the pseudogene TRBV3-2), the J call TRBJ2-3; TRBD2 matches at 8 bases. CDR1 and CDR2 (germline): LGHDT, YNNKEL (reference sequence). CDR3 length: 15 amino acids. J lost 7 bases, V lost 1 base, and 7 bases had no gene match. CDR3 sequence reads: CASSQGTGGSHTQYF. In DNA, the CDR3 is TGTGCCAGCAGCCAAGGCACGGGGGGGTCACATACGCAGTATTTT.

CDR3 nucleotides: TGTGCCAGCAGGAGACAGGTTAGCAATCAGCCCCAGCATTTT. It specifies CASRRQVSNQPQHF. The chain recombines TRBV28 with TRBJ1-5; weak D call: TRBD1 (6 bases). The V gene lost 6 bases and the J gene lost 0 bases, with 9 bases spanning the gap. The CDR3 runs 14 residues. Germline assignment: CDR1 MDHEN and CDR2 SYDVKM.

This clone was observed a few times. The chain carries TRBV11-2 and TRBJ1-5; 9 bases map to TRBD1. The ends lost 4 bases at V and 4 bases at J; junction bases unmatched: 2. Germline CDR1 reads SGHAT; CDR2 reads FQNNGV. This CDR3 comprises 14 residues. CDR3: CASSSTGGNQPQHF. CDR3 coding DNA: TGTGCCAGCAGCTCGACAGGGGGGAATCAGCCCCAGCATTTT.

The chain recombines TRBV2 with TRBJ2-2; 7 nucleotides line up with TRBD2. Germline V gives CDR1 SNHLY, CDR2 FYNNEI. With V trimmed by 6 bases and J by 4 bases, 8 bases remained unmatched. This CDR3 has 15 residues. Here the CDR3 DNA reads TGTGCCAGCAGCCGGGGGGTTTTCGGCACCGGGGAGCTGTTTTTT. Translating gives CASSRGVFGTGELFF.

The chain uses TRBV30 and TRBJ2-7, with D tentatively TRBD1 (5 bases). With 3 bases removed from V and 6 bases from J, the gap between germline ends came to 12 bases. This CDR3 is built from 12 residues. Germline-derived CDR1 and CDR2 are GTSNPN and SVGIG (reference sequence). The CDR3 protein is CAWSRTGLEQYF. The DNA for the CDR3 is TGTGCCTGGAGCAGAACAGGTCTCGAGCAGTACTTC.

This rearrangement joins TRBV2 to TRBJ1-1; a possible D gene is TRBD1 (5 bases). V gave up 6 bases and J gave up 6 bases, with 14 bases separating them. CDR1 is SNHLY, CDR2 FYNNEI, per germline. This CDR3 comprises 13 residues. CDR3 nucleotide sequence: TGTGCCAGCAGGACAATGGGAGGGGCTGAAGCTTTCTTT. Its translation is CASRTMGGAEAFF.

The V and J genes are TRBV30 and TRBJ1-2, with a weak D call TRBD1 (5 bases). The CDR3 runs 17 residues. Germline CDR1 reads GTSNPN; CDR2 reads SVGIG (reference sequence). Between the trimmed V and J ends, which lost 4 bases and 0 bases, there was a span of 21 bases. The CDR3 region is CAWKGLGYAASNYGYTF. DNA for the CDR3: TGTGCCTGGAAGGGGTTAGGGTACGCAGCATCTAACTATGGCTACACCTTC.

The rearrangement uses TRBV19 and TRBJ2-1; 11 bases match TRBD2. Germline V gene lookup returns CDR1 LNHDA and CDR2 SQIVND (reference sequence). The CDR3 contains 16 residues. With 3 bases clipped from V and 2 bases from J, the junction kept 3 bases outside the gene matches. This CDR3 is CASSILAGGTYNEQFF. For the CDR3, the DNA is TGTGCCAGTAGTATTCTAGCGGGGGGAACCTACAATGAGCAGTTCTTC.

For the CDR3, the DNA is TGTGCCAGCAGTGAACCGGCGGGAGGGCCCGGCGATACGCAGTATTTT. Its protein is CASSEPAGGPGDTQYF. The rearrangement uses TRBV6-1 and TRBJ2-3; 9 bases are shared with TRBD2. The CDR3 has 16 amino acids. The germline V gene has CDR1 MNHNS and CDR2 SASEGT. Trimming removed 2 bases from V and 6 bases from J; junction bases left unmatched: 9.

This clone was observed once. In nucleotides, the CDR3 is TGTGCCAGCAGCTTAACAGACAATCAGCCCCAGCATTTT. Its translation: CASSLTDNQPQHF. This chain uses TRBV11-3 with TRBJ1-5; the D is unclear. CDR3 size: 13 residues. Germline CDR1 and CDR2: SGHNT and YENEEA. The V and J ends lost 2 bases and 3 bases respectively, with 5 bases between them.

This rearrangement joins TRBV25-1 to TRBJ2-3; no definite D call. Trimming stripped 2 bases from V and 0 bases from J, with 6 bases between. The CDR3 totals 14 residues. Germline-derived CDR1 and CDR2 are MGHDK and SYGVNS. In DNA form, the CDR3 reads TGTGCCAGCAGTGAAACCAGTAGCACAGATACGCAGTATTTT. Translation gives CASSETSSTDTQYF.

The J gene is TRBJ1-3, the V gene TRBV13, with TRBD1 as a possible D gene (5 bases). There are 15 residues in the CDR3. The ends were cut back, 3 bases at V and 1 base at J, with 10 bases in the middle. CDR1 is PRHDT and CDR2 is FYEKMQ in the germline V gene (reference sequence). CDR3 sequence (DNA): TGTGCCAGCAGCTTCCTAAGGGGTTCTGGAAACACCATATATTTT. Translated, it gives CASSFLRGSGNTIYF.

The V call is TRBV19, the J call TRBJ2-3, with 9 nucleotides matching TRBD1. There are 17 residues in the CDR3. V was clipped by 6 bases and J by 6 bases; unmatched bases: 16. Germline-derived CDR1 and CDR2 are LNHDA and SQIVND (reference sequence). CDR3 sequence reads: CASSPPRGTGQRDTQYF. The CDR3 nucleotides are TGTGCCAGTAGCCCCCCCCGGGGGACAGGGCAGCGGGATACGCAGTATTTT.

The rearrangement links TRBV18 to TRBJ1-2; D unclear. Germline V gene data show CDR1 as KGHSH and CDR2 as LQKENI. This CDR3 spans 15 amino acids. V was pared by 2 bases and J by 4 bases, with 14 bases between. Here the CDR3 reads CASSPGVMGGYGYTF. As DNA, the CDR3 is TGTGCCAGCTCACCAGGGGTAATGGGAGGCTATGGCTACACCTTC.

There are a few counts of this clone. The rearrangement links TRBV6-1 to TRBJ1-5, with 7 bases lining up with TRBD1. CDR3 length equals 16 residues. J was trimmed by 4 bases and V by 4 bases; bases with no gene match: 10. Germline V gene sequence: CDR1 MNHNS, CDR2 SASEGT. This CDR3 reads CASSAKEGAWNQPQHF. CDR3 bases: TGTGCCAGCAGTGCTAAAGAGGGGGCATGGAATCAGCCCCAGCATTTT.

Points on this clone: At the DNA level, this CDR3 is encoded by other sequences in the same sample as well. The chain employs TRBV18 and TRBJ1-1; D unclear. In germline, CDR1 is KGHSH, CDR2 LQKENI. The CDR3 is made up of 15 amino acids. V lost 0 bases, J lost 5 bases, and 13 bases lay in between. The CDR3 nucleotides read TGTGCCAGCTCACCACCGGGAGGGAAAGGGACTGAAGCTTTCTTT. Translated: CASSPPGGKGTEAFF.

This chain links TRBV30 with TRBJ2-1, with 7 nucleotides matching TRBD2. Per the germline V gene, CDR1 is GTSNPN and CDR2 is SVGIG (reference sequence). CDR3 length: 15 residues. J lost 7 bases, V lost 2 bases, and 11 bases had no gene match. The DNA of the CDR3 is TGTGCCTGGAGTTGGGGGAGGGTGTCGGGGAATGAGCAGTTCTTC. It yields the protein CAWSWGRVSGNEQFF.